This T cell receptor beta chain emerged from a study of monozygotic twins with inflammatory bowel disease (dated by TCRdb to between 2017 and 2020). Notes on the research overall: The full study comprised around 28 monozygotic twin pairs: nine German pairs (four IBD-concordant, five IBD-discordant) and 19 IBD-discordant Danish pairs. The search for disease-associated traits relied mainly on comparing IBD patients with their genetically identical healthy co-twins within discordant pairs. Each individual had, on average, about 151 000 unique TCRalpha sequences and 181 000 unique TCRbeta sequences available for analysis. What the research found in general, with its limitations: Different T cell subtypes could not be distinguished in the analysis. A decrease in TCRbeta repertoire diversity, as measured by inverse Simpson index, was observed in IBD patients compared with their healthy co-twins. Fewer clonotypes were shared with other individuals by IBD patients than by healthy twins, most markedly in patients showing signs of disease activity. Because patients received different immunosuppressive treatments, the repertoires may have picked up extra background noise and variability between individuals. Repertoire similarity did not differ between concordant and discordant twins, possibly due to limited statistical power. The results gave no support for a single strong signal or clonotype linked to IBD.

The library was made by 5' RACE. Preparation of each TCR library used about 4,000 ng of total RNA. For each sample, cDNA synthesis with SMARTScribe reverse transcriptase was split into eight separate reactions. During cDNA synthesis, template switching introduced unique molecular identifiers that contained a 6-nucleotide sample barcode. TCRalpha and TCRbeta cDNA was amplified in two nested PCRs of roughly 16 and 10 cycles, and bead purification was carried out after each PCR. Before amplification, the cDNA was treated with uracil DNA-glycosylase and purified using the QIAquick PCR purification kit. In the second PCR, Illumina TruSeq-compatible adapters and sample-specific barcodes were added. Library quality and concentration were assessed using TapeStation and Qubit, and about 4.7 ng of each library was pooled. Sequencing of the pooled libraries was done on an Illumina HiSeq2500 single-index Rapid Run using custom sequencing primers and 2 x 100 bp reads. On the study's bioinformatics: UMI-based consensus assembly with MiGEC version 1.2.6 was used to correct PCR and sequencing errors. MiXCR version 2.1.1 handled V(D)J alignment, clonotype assembly and CDR3 extraction. To normalise gene usage, clonotype sharing and MAIT/NKT TCR abundance, the top 1000, 10 000 and 20 000 clonotypes in each sample were analysed. Diversity was computed as the inverse Simpson index with the vegan R package after downsampling to 27 000 UMIs. Paired Mann-Whitney U tests were applied to discordant twin pairs, and Benjamini-Hochberg correction was used for multiple testing. TCRdb reanalyzed the reads, keeping one entry per CDR3 protein sequence and omitting DNA. These V and J calls originate from TCRdb's pipeline instead of the authors' own analysis. This specimen's table enumerates approximately 420,000 distinct CDR3 sequences. Approximately 2.3% of the sample is in the top ten clones.

Measured from the cysteine to the phenylalanine, the CDR3 is 12 residues long. The DNA is unrecorded. CDR1 and CDR2, per the germline V gene, are SQVTM and ANQGSEA. As concerns this clonotype: Its antigen is currently not known.

From each donor, an approximately 2.5 ml peripheral blood sample was collected into PAXgene tubes and kept at -80 degrees C. Without any T cell sorting, total RNA was extracted from whole blood using the PAXgene blood miRNA kit on an automated QIAcube. Peripheral blood from monozygotic twin pairs, either concordant or discordant for inflammatory bowel disease, underwent deep TCRalpha and TCRbeta repertoire profiling that used unique molecular barcoding. Smoking habits were recorded for all twin pairs, and individuals were classified as current, former or never smokers. The rearranged chain carries TRBV29-1 and TRBJ2-5. The clonotype originates from a human donor with ulcerative colitis or Crohn's disease, or a healthy co-twin of an affected twin (not recorded which). The source material was blood. CDR3 loop: CSSAVAQETQYF.